The 26 T cell receptor beta chains below come from one sample, sequenced in a study of blood T cell repertoires in COVID-19. The protocol was immunoSEQ multiplex PCR, while the TCRdb copy is restricted to in-frame clones and leaves out a portion. The sample shows roughly 150,000 clones, more than 80% of them seen only once. The sample comprised peripheral blood. The receptor set was obtained from a woman aged 40 to 49 with acute or convalescent COVID-19.

This clone has a handful of counts. The gene calls are TRBV9 and TRBJ2-7; 7 nucleotides match TRBD2. This CDR3 is built from 20 residues. The V and J ends lost 0 bases and 3 bases, in that order; junction bases with no gene match: 21. In germline, CDR1 is SGDLS, CDR2 YYNGEE. CDR3 region: CASSVAASGGQASLYYEQYF. CDR3 sequence (DNA): TGTGCCAGCAGCGTAGCAGCTTCGGGGGGTCAGGCGAGCTTGTACTACGAGCAGTACTTC.

The rearrangement joins TRBV29-1 to TRBJ1-3; possibly TRBD1 for D (5 bases). V was trimmed by 1 base and J by 1 base, leaving 8 bases between them. Germline assignment: CDR1 SQVTM and CDR2 ANQGSEA. The CDR3 spans 14 residues. CDR3 protein: CSVEGGISGNTIYF. CDR3 coding DNA: TGCAGCGTTGAAGGGGGCATATCTGGAAACACCATATATTTT.

The genes are TRBV7-9 and TRBJ1-4, with TRBD1 as a possible D gene (5 bases). The V end lost 5 bases, the J end lost 0 bases, and 16 bases lay between the germline ends. The CDR3 has 17 residues. Germline V gives CDR1 SEHNR, CDR2 FQNEAQ (reference sequence). The CDR3 nucleotides are TGTGCCAGCAGCAAACAAGAAACGACAGCAACTAATGAAAAACTGTTTTTT. Protein product: CASSKQETTATNEKLFF.

V is TRBV3-1 (or the pseudogene TRBV3-2) and J is TRBJ1-1; unclear D gene. CDR1 LGHDT and CDR2 YNNKEL come from the germline V gene (reference sequence). The V and J ends lost 2 bases and 1 base respectively, with 11 bases between them. This CDR3 comprises 15 residues. The CDR3 DNA reads TGTGCCAGCAGCCAAATCTACAACAGGAACACTGAAGCTTTCTTT. Translation: CASSQIYNRNTEAFF.

Worth noting for this clone: A junction boundary mismatches the germline segment, possibly from a read error. This chain links TRBV7-6 with TRBJ1-4; 7 nucleotides agree with TRBD1. Germline V gives CDR1 SGHVS, CDR2 FNYEAQ. This CDR3 spans 11 amino acids. The CDR3 is CASRLTGQISF. CDR3 DNA: TGTGCCAGCAGACTTACGGGACAGATTTCTTTT.

V is TRBV4-1 and J is TRBJ1-1, with D uncertain. The CDR3 length is 15 residues. The germline CDR1 and CDR2 sequences are MGHRA and YSYEKL. Trimming pared 2 bases from V and 4 bases from J, leaving 14 bases between. The CDR3 nucleotides read TGCGCCAGCAGCCAATCTTCTGCGGTGACCACTGAAGCTTTCTTT. This sequence encodes CASSQSSAVTTEAFF.

This clone showed up just once. The chain is built from TRBV19 and TRBJ2-7; the match to TRBD1 covers 9 bases. Trimming at V came to 6 bases and at J to 6 bases, leaving 12 bases not matched to a gene. In germline, CDR1 is LNHDA, CDR2 SQIVND (reference sequence). The CDR3 extends over 15 amino acids. The CDR3 spells CASRSRDRDRREQYF. Written as DNA, the CDR3 is TGTGCCAGTAGGTCTCGGGACAGGGATCGCCGCGAGCAGTACTTC.

DNA of the CDR3: TGTGCCTGGAGCCCGGGGGAGAGTGGCTACACCTTC. Protein product: CAWSPGESGYTF. This chain joins TRBV30 and TRBJ1-2; tentatively, D is TRBD1 (5 bases). Trimming took 3 bases from V and 7 from J, leaving 12 bases between them. The CDR3 loop spans 12 amino acids. From germline, CDR1 is GTSNPN and CDR2 SVGIG (reference sequence). Full variable domain (rest looked up from reference TRBV30 and TRBJ1-2): SQTIHQWPATLVQPVGSPLSLECTVEGTSNPNLYWYRQAAGRGLQLLFYSVGIGQISSEVPQNLSASRPQDRQFILSSKKLLLSDSGFYLCAWSPGESGYTFGSGTRLTVV.

The J gene is TRBJ2-7, the V gene TRBV6-5, with 12 positions matching TRBD2. The germline gives CDR1 MNHEY, CDR2 SVGAGI. The CDR3 runs 15 residues. Trimming at V came to 6 bases and at J to 0 bases, leaving 3 bases not matched to a gene. This CDR3 is CASRLTSGSSYEQYF. The CDR3 region has the DNA TGTGCCAGCAGATTGACTAGCGGGAGCTCCTACGAGCAGTACTTC.

The CDR3 region is CASSGPLVSEHGNEQFF. The CDR3 DNA reads as TGTGCCAGCAGTGGGCCCCTTGTATCGGAGCATGGGAATGAGCAGTTCTTC. V and J are TRBV6-1 and TRBJ2-1; D unresolved. Germline V gene data show CDR1 as MNHNS and CDR2 as SASEGT. Trimming left V 4 bases short and J 7 bases short, with 23 bases between. The CDR3 consists of 17 residues.

This chain links TRBV27 with TRBJ2-1; 11 bases fit TRBD2. Germline loops: CDR1 MNHEY, CDR2 SMNVEV (reference sequence). V was clipped by 7 bases and J by 3 bases; unmatched bases: 14. The CDR3 is 18 residues long. The CDR3 region has the DNA TGTGCCAGCACCTTAGCGGGGGGGTGGGGTCTTGGCTACAATGAGCAGTTCTTC. The encoded protein is CASTLAGGWGLGYNEQFF.

The chain has TRBV19 and TRBJ2-1, with a possible D match to TRBD1 (6 bases). The CDR3 is made up of 13 amino acids. Trimming shortened V by 5 bases and J by 9 bases, and 14 bases separated the two germline ends. The germline gives CDR1 LNHDA, CDR2 SQIVND (reference sequence). In DNA form, the CDR3 reads TGTGCCAGTAGTGCCGGGACAACCGGTGAGCAGTTCTTC. Translating gives CASSAGTTGEQFF.

The genes are TRBV7-9 and TRBJ2-1, with TRBD2 matching over 13 bases. Germline assignment: CDR1 SEHNR and CDR2 FQNEAQ (reference sequence). V gave up 5 bases and J gave up 0 bases; unmatched junction bases: 7. The CDR3 sequence is 18 residues long. This chain's CDR3 is CASSDGTSGTSSYNEQFF. The DNA for the CDR3 is TGTGCCAGCAGCGACGGGACTAGCGGGACTAGCTCCTACAATGAGCAGTTCTTC.

In this sample, this clone turned up once. The rearrangement links TRBV12-3 or TRBV12-4 to TRBJ1-5; D remains ambiguous. The CDR3 loop spans 12 amino acids. Trimming removed 1 base from V and 7 bases from J, with 5 bases in between. CDR3 amino acids: CASSLGQQPQHF. The CDR3 nucleotides are TGTGCCAGCAGTTTAGGGCAACAGCCCCAGCATTTT.

The V call is TRBV6-6, the J call TRBJ1-2, with TRBD1 matching 8 bases. V dropped 6 bases and J dropped 7; count of bases not matched to a gene: 16. The germline CDR1 and CDR2 sequences are MNHNY and SVGAGI (reference sequence). CDR3 size: 16 residues. The DNA for the CDR3 is TGTGCCAGCAGCAAGGACAGGGCAAATTCTTCCTGTGGCTACACCTTC. Its protein is CASSKDRANSSCGYTF.

This chain links TRBV7-9 with TRBJ1-4, with 7 bases lining up with TRBD1. Germline V lookup: CDR1 SEHNR, CDR2 FQNEAQ (reference sequence). This CDR3 spans 15 amino acids. Trimming cost V 6 bases and J 3 bases; bases outside gene matches: 7. The CDR3 is CASRDTGAANEKLFF. In DNA, the CDR3 is TGTGCCAGCAGAGATACAGGGGCGGCTAATGAAAAACTGTTTTTT.

This chain connects TRBV11-3 to TRBJ2-2; 8 nucleotides align to TRBD1. Germline V lookup: CDR1 SGHNT, CDR2 YENEEA. The CDR3 has 14 amino acids. V dropped 10 bases and J dropped 7; count of bases not matched to a gene: 11. DNA for the CDR3: TGTGCCATCCTCCAGGGGGCAGGTATCGGGGAGCTGTTTTTT. It yields the protein CAILQGAGIGELFF.

The chain links TRBV12-2 to TRBJ2-3; the table's D call of TRBD2 was not tested on the DNA. TRBV12-2 corresponds to a pseudogene. The CDR3 spans 18 residues. The DNA for the CDR3 is TGTGCAAGTCGCTTAGGGACTAGCGGGGGCTATAGCACAGATACGCAGTATTTT. This codes for CASRLGTSGGYSTDTQYF.

V is TRBV7-9 and J is TRBJ2-7, with D unresolved. CDR3 length: 12 amino acids. V was cut by 5 bases and J by 3 bases, with 8 bases left in between. Germline CDR1 is SEHNR and CDR2 is FQNEAQ (reference sequence). CDR3: CASSRFYYEQYF. In DNA, the CDR3 is TGTGCCAGCAGCCGCTTCTACTACGAGCAGTACTTC.

This clone was counted a single time. V is TRBV30 and J is TRBJ2-7; the match to TRBD1 covers 7 bases. This CDR3 contains 12 residues. The ends lost 6 bases at V and 6 bases at J; junction bases unmatched: 8. Germline V CDR1 and CDR2: GTSNPN, SVGIG (reference sequence). This CDR3 reads CACHTGAVEQYF. The CDR3 DNA follows: TGTGCCTGCCATACAGGGGCTGTCGAGCAGTACTTC. Using reference TRBV30 and TRBJ2-7 for the parts outside the CDR3, the full variable domain is SQTIHQWPATLVQPVGSPLSLECTVEGTSNPNLYWYRQAAGRGLQLLFYSVGIGQISSEVPQNLSASRPQDRQFILSSKKLLLSDSGFYLCACHTGAVEQYFGPGTRLTVT.

This chain links TRBV19 with TRBJ2-1; D might be TRBD1 (5 bases). The CDR3 has 14 amino acids. Germline V gives CDR1 LNHDA, CDR2 SQIVND (reference sequence). Trimming left V 7 bases short and J 7 bases short, with 17 bases between. The CDR3 protein is CASIAAGKRNEQFF. The CDR3 DNA reads as TGTGCCAGTATTGCGGCAGGGAAGCGAAATGAGCAGTTCTTC.

This rearrangement joins TRBV3-1 (or the pseudogene TRBV3-2) to TRBJ2-7, with TRBD2 matching 7 bases. Germline CDR1 and CDR2: LGHDT and YNNKEL (reference sequence). V trimming: 1 base; J trimming: 3 bases; junction bases outside the gene matches: 6. The CDR3 totals 15 residues. The CDR3 coding sequence is TGTGCCAGCAGCCAAGGCCTGGCGGGGGACTACGAGCAGTACTTC. Translated, it gives CASSQGLAGDYEQYF.

The chain uses TRBV28 and TRBJ2-2; 7 positions agree with TRBD2. The CDR3 totals 12 residues. The trim removed 6 bases at V and 5 bases at J, leaving 0 bases unmatched. In germline, CDR1 is MDHEN, CDR2 SYDVKM. The CDR3 reads CASRGGTGELFF. CDR3 DNA sequence: TGTGCCAGCAGGGGGGGGACCGGGGAGCTGTTTTTT.

This clone was counted once. The chain uses TRBV7-8 and TRBJ1-1; possible D gene TRBD1, 5 bases. V gave up 2 bases and J gave up 5 bases, with 12 bases separating them. Germline assignment: CDR1 SGHVS and CDR2 FQNEAQ. The CDR3 totals 14 residues. The CDR3 region has the DNA TGTGCCAGCAGCTTACGGGGGAAGGGTACTGAAGCTTTCTTT. It translates to CASSLRGKGTEAFF. Filled out from reference TRBV7-8 and TRBJ1-1, the complete variable domain reads GAGVSQSPRYKVAKRGQDVALRCDPISGHVSLFWYQQALGQGPEFLTYFQNEAQLDKSGLPSDRFFAERPEGSVSTLKIQRTQQEDSAVYLCASSLRGKGTEAFFGQGTRLTVV.

The chain combines TRBV11-2 with TRBJ1-4, with 8 bases identical to TRBD1. Germline assignment: CDR1 SGHAT and CDR2 FQNNGV. This CDR3 is built from 14 residues. V lost 5 bases and J lost 4; bases outside the gene matches: 3. The DNA for the CDR3 is TGTGCCAGCAGCCGGACAGGGTTTAATGAAAAACTGTTTTTT. Protein sequence: CASSRTGFNEKLFF.

This chain links TRBV5-5 with TRBJ1-4; D call uncertain. The germline V gene encodes CDR1 SGHKS and CDR2 YYEKEE (reference sequence). The CDR3 is made up of 14 amino acids. V lost 0 bases to trimming and J lost 6 bases, with 9 bases between them. As DNA, the CDR3 is TGTGCCAGCAGCTTGGCCACTAGCTATGAAAAACTGTTTTTT. Amino acids: CASSLATSYEKLFF.